The clone carrying this T cell receptor beta chain has just a few counts. The target antigen is unknown. This specimen belongs to a study of response to subunit inactivated influenza vaccine. Whole-study results and caveats: The authors suggested that every seasonal influenza vaccination recruits few new T cells.

Germline CDR1 reads SGHTA; CDR2 reads FQGNSA. The CDR3 consists of 17 residues. V was pared by 5 bases and J by 0 bases, with 20 bases between. TCRdb analysed the RT-PCR reads with MiXCR anew, one entry per CDR3 protein. The profile covers fewer than 250,000 distinct CDR3 sequences, with 13% to 15% appearing a single time and approximately 27% taken by the ten largest. The sequence derives from a man aged 50 or older who received an inactivated influenza vaccine. The specimen comprised CD8+ T cells sorted from PBMCs, sampled 4 to 6 days after vaccination. The chain joins TRBV7-2 to TRBJ2-7; D possibly corresponds to TRBD1 (5 bases). This CDR3 reads CASSQTSTVYSSYEQYF. The CDR3 coding sequence is TGTGCCAGCAGCCAAACCTCGACAGTATATAGCTCCTACGAGCAGTACTTC.